Below are 10 T cell receptor beta chains sequenced from a single sample in a study of cytomegalovirus exposure and HLA in healthy donors (dated 2017 in TCRdb). The method behind the library was the immunoSEQ multiplex PCR assay. This is the immuneACCESS table as TCRdb keeps it, with only in-frame sequences that have V and J called. A part of the clones is gone; compared with another copy, unresolved V genes explain less than half, and the rest is unexplained. The table for this sample lists 120,000 or so clones; approximately 95% of them were counted only once. The leading ten clones occupy less than 2% of the sample. Sequencing was carried out using PBMCs. Receptor source: a man younger than 35 in good health and CMV-seronegative.

This chain joins TRBV5-8 and TRBJ2-7; tentatively, D is TRBD2 (6 bases). V lost 0 bases, J lost 10 bases, and 8 bases lay in between. Germline V lookup: CDR1 SGHTS, CDR2 YDEGEE. The CDR3 is made up of 11 amino acids. CDR3 bases: TGTGCCAGCAGCTTGGAGGGACTTCAGTACTTC. Translation: CASSLEGLQYF.

The table lists this clone with a count of one. This CDR3 is CASSRRDGTDTQYF. Written as DNA, the CDR3 is TGTGCCAGCTCCCGGAGGGACGGCACAGATACGCAGTATTTT. The chain joins TRBV7-2 to TRBJ2-3, with D tentatively TRBD2 (6 bases). V was shortened by 8 bases and J by 1 base, with 13 bases between the two germline ends. The germline gives CDR1 SGHTA, CDR2 FQGNSA. The CDR3 extends over 14 amino acids.

The gene calls are TRBV15 and TRBJ1-4; no reliable D call. CDR1 is LNHNV, CDR2 YYDKDF, per germline (reference sequence). This CDR3 has 16 residues. V was cut by 3 bases and J by 3 bases, with 14 bases left in between. Written as DNA, the CDR3 is TGTGCCACCAGCAGCGTTGCCAGCGACGCTAATGAAAAACTGTTTTTT. Encoded protein: CATSSVASDANEKLFF.

This chain joins TRBV7-2 and TRBJ1-4; 8 bases are a match to TRBD1. V lost 3 bases, J lost 0 bases, and 0 bases stayed unmatched. Looked up from germline, CDR1 is SGHTA and CDR2 is FQGNSA. This CDR3 is built from 15 residues. The CDR3 DNA reads as TGTGCCAGCAGCTTGACAGGGGCAACTAATGAAAAACTGTTTTTT. It specifies CASSLTGATNEKLFF.

The chain combines TRBV11-2 with TRBJ1-2, with TRBD1 matching 10 bases. The CDR3 extends over 14 amino acids. Trimming at V came to 3 bases and at J to 8 bases, leaving 6 bases not matched to a gene. Germline assignment: CDR1 SGHAT and CDR2 FQNNGV. The CDR3 sequence: CASSFGGTGVGYTF. The DNA for the CDR3 is TGTGCCAGCAGCTTCGGAGGGACAGGGGTCGGCTACACCTTC.

This chain uses TRBV27 with TRBJ2-1; D is possibly TRBD2 (6 bases). The germline CDR1 and CDR2 sequences are MNHEY and SMNVEV (reference sequence). The CDR3 has 15 amino acids. The ends were cut back, 5 bases at V and 2 bases at J, with 13 bases in the middle. The CDR3 nucleotides are TGTGCCAGCAGTAGCGGGTCCCCCGCCTACAATGAGCAGTTCTTC. Protein sequence: CASSSGSPAYNEQFF.

This sequence joins TRBV5-1 and TRBJ2-7; 7 nucleotides align to TRBD1. This CDR3 spans 14 amino acids. Germline V gene sequence: CDR1 SGHRS, CDR2 YFSETQ. The ends lost 5 bases at V and 5 bases at J; junction bases unmatched: 10. The CDR3 spells CASRQGTGLDEQYF. CDR3 nucleotides: TGCGCCAGCAGACAGGGGACCGGATTGGACGAGCAGTACTTC.

J is TRBJ2-1 and V is TRBV18; no clear D. V was trimmed by 3 bases and J by 6 bases, leaving 6 bases between them. The CDR3 is 12 amino acids. Germline values: CDR1 KGHSH, CDR2 LQKENI. The CDR3 spells CASSPMSNEQFF. The CDR3 DNA reads as TGTGCCAGCTCACCTATGAGCAATGAGCAGTTCTTC.

This chain links TRBV10-2 with TRBJ1-1; D possibly corresponds to TRBD1 (5 bases). V was trimmed by 2 bases and J by 5 bases, leaving 9 bases between them. Germline CDR1 WSHSY, CDR2 SAAADI. The CDR3 length is 13 residues. The DNA for the CDR3 is TGCGCCAGCAGTGAGCAGGGCGGAACTGAAGCTTTCTTT. This translates into CASSEQGGTEAFF.

The chain couples TRBV28 to TRBJ2-5, with D unresolved. Deletions cut 3 bases from V and 6 bases from J, with 17 bases between. The CDR3 totals 15 residues. Germline CDR1 is MDHEN and CDR2 is SYDVKM. DNA of the CDR3: TGTGCCAGCAGTTTGGGTCAGACATACGGCCAGACCCAGTACTTC. It specifies CASSLGQTYGQTQYF.